The clone carrying this T cell receptor (beta chain) was detected ten times or more. The antigen is undetermined. Germline V gene data show CDR1 as LNHNV and CDR2 as YYDKDF (reference sequence). This CDR3 has 14 amino acids. V was shortened by 1 base and J by 7 bases, with 10 bases between the two germline ends. This record comes from a study of regulatory T cells in long-lasting Graves disease. Overall study results and limits: Public clonotype sharing was higher in persistent than newly diagnosed patients.

Specified time point: persistent/refractory GD, antithyroid drugs over 5 years with positive TRAb. The TCR library was made from RNA that had been extracted from PBMCs in TRIzol. Assembly of TCR beta libraries relied on iRepertoire HTBI primers together with Arm-PCR of CDR3 regions. MiXCR, run by TCRdb on the multiplex PCR reads, gives a single entry per CDR3 protein. In the table there are 300,000 or so distinct CDR3 sequences, roughly a fifth of which are singletons. This sequence was found in a female donor with Graves disease. V and J are TRBV15 and TRBJ1-4; D gene uncertain. The sequences come from peripheral blood mononuclear cells (PBMCs), collected when the disease was refractory, from a patient treated with antithyroid drugs. The CDR3 sequence: CATSRGGVREKLFF. CDR3 coding DNA: TGTGCCACCAGCAGAGGTGGAGTTCGTGAAAAACTGTTTTTT. Full variable domain (remainder filled in from reference TRBV15 and TRBJ1-4): DAMVIQNPRYQVTQFGKPVTLSCSQTLNHNVMYWYQQKSSQAPKLLFHYYDKDFNNEADTPDNFQSRRPNTSFCFLDIRSPGLGDTAMYLCATSRGGVREKLFFGSGTQLSVL.